A single sample gave rise to the 21 T cell receptor beta chains below, sequenced in a study of somatic mutations in cytotoxic T cells in rheumatoid arthritis. Sequencing was performed with immunoSEQ multiplex PCR; in TCRdb, only in-frame clones are kept and a portion is missing. Of roughly 20,000 clones listed, about two thirds are singletons. The sequenced sample consisted of CD8+ T cells sorted from blood. The source of these receptors is an adult with rheumatoid arthritis.

V and J are TRBV7-2 and TRBJ2-1; D remains unclear. The CDR3 runs to 15 residues. The V and J ends lost 5 bases and 2 bases respectively, with 13 bases between them. Germline CDR1 and CDR2: SGHTA and FQGNSA. CDR3: CASSVPGPTYNEQFF. The CDR3 DNA sequence: TGTGCCAGCAGCGTACCCGGGCCCACCTACAATGAGCAGTTCTTC.

The CDR3 DNA follows: TGTGCCAGCAGCTACGGGACTAGCGGGGGCACGTACAATGAGCAGTTCTTC. It codes for CASSYGTSGGTYNEQFF. The V call is TRBV7-8, the J call TRBJ2-1; 14 nucleotides agree with TRBD2. The CDR3 sequence is 17 residues long. Germline V gives CDR1 SGHVS, CDR2 FQNEAQ. The V and J ends lost 4 bases and 4 bases, in that order; junction bases with no gene match: 6.

The V gene is TRBV29-1, the J gene TRBJ2-7, with 8 bases that match TRBD1. Germline V gene data show CDR1 as SQVTM and CDR2 as ANQGSEA. Unmatched junction bases numbered 10, after V lost 6 bases and J lost 0 bases. This CDR3 comprises 15 residues. CDR3 amino acids: CSVEDRELNSYEQYF. CDR3 DNA: TGCAGCGTCGAGGACAGGGAATTAAACTCCTACGAGCAGTACTTC.

In its sample, this clone was seen a few times. The chain links TRBV5-6 to TRBJ2-7; D uncertain. Germline V gene lookup returns CDR1 SGHDT and CDR2 YYEEEE. The V end was cut by 2 bases, the J end by 2 bases, with 11 bases between. This CDR3 contains 14 residues. The CDR3 spells CASSFRASPYEQYF. As DNA, the CDR3 is TGTGCCAGCAGCTTCCGGGCCAGTCCCTACGAGCAGTACTTC.

The chain links TRBV6-6 to TRBJ1-5; D is uncertain. Looked up from germline, CDR1 is MNHNY and CDR2 is SVGAGI (reference sequence). Trimming pared 4 bases from V and 4 bases from J, leaving 11 bases between. The CDR3 loop spans 14 amino acids. The CDR3 DNA sequence: TGTGCCAGCAGTTGGGTGGGAGGGAATCAGCCCCAGCATTTT. Translation gives CASSWVGGNQPQHF.

Sample share makes this clone medium-sized (0.01 to 0.1%). The chain employs TRBV6-5 and TRBJ1-5, with unresolved D. V was clipped by 0 bases and J by 7 bases, with 7 bases between them. This CDR3 comprises 13 residues. Germline lookup yields CDR1 MNHEY and CDR2 SVGAGI. CDR3 nucleotides: TGTGCCAGCAGTTACTCCATGTACCAGCCCCAGCATTTT. It is translated as CASSYSMYQPQHF.

CDR3 nucleotides: TGTGCCAGCAGCTCCCAATTGGGGGGGTCGTACACTGAAGCTTTCTTT. Residues: CASSSQLGGSYTEAFF. The V gene is TRBV7-6, the J gene TRBJ1-1, with D maybe TRBD1 (5 bases). CDR1 SGHVS and CDR2 FNYEAQ come from the germline V gene. V lost 4 bases, J lost 3 bases, and 18 bases lay in between. This CDR3 is 16 amino acids long.

The chain's CDR3 is CASSSRLAGGQGTDTQYF. As DNA, the CDR3 is TGTGCCAGCAGCTCAAGACTAGCGGGGGGCCAAGGCACAGATACGCAGTATTTT. The chain employs TRBV7-2 and TRBJ2-3; TRBD2 aligns across 13 bases. CDR1 and CDR2 from the germline V gene are SGHTA and FQGNSA. The CDR3 consists of 18 residues. V lost 4 bases and J lost 1; bases outside the gene matches: 8.

This chain uses TRBV2 with TRBJ2-5, with TRBD1 identical over 9 bases. Per the germline V gene, CDR1 is SNHLY and CDR2 is FYNNEI. The junction had 16 bases not matched to a gene; V was cut back by 6 bases and J by 5 bases. This CDR3 spans 17 amino acids. As DNA, the CDR3 is TGTGCCAGCAGACCGGGACAGGGTTCGAAGTTTGGGGAGACCCAGTACTTC. Protein product: CASRPGQGSKFGETQYF.

In this sample, this clone turned up a few times. This rearrangement joins TRBV4-3 to TRBJ1-4; weak D call: TRBD1 (6 bases). V lost 5 bases and J lost 0, with 13 bases in between. CDR3 size: 16 residues. The germline V gene has CDR1 LGHNA and CDR2 YSLEER. Here the CDR3 DNA reads TGCGCCAGCAGCGGATGGAGGACAGCAACTAATGAAAAACTGTTTTTT. It translates to CASSGWRTATNEKLFF.

In its sample, this clone was seen a few times. The V and J genes are TRBV7-6 and TRBJ1-5; 7 nucleotides line up with TRBD1. This CDR3 contains 14 residues. Unmatched junction bases numbered 1, after V lost 4 bases and J lost 1 base. Germline V gives CDR1 SGHVS, CDR2 FNYEAQ. CDR3 protein: CASSSGGSNQPQHF. CDR3 in DNA: TGTGCCAGCAGCTCAGGGGGGAGCAATCAGCCCCAGCATTTT.

This sequence joins TRBV29-1 and TRBJ2-7; perhaps TRBD1 as D (6 bases). Germline V gene sequence: CDR1 SQVTM, CDR2 ANQGSEA. The CDR3 loop spans 12 amino acids. Trimming pared 6 bases from V and 1 base from J, leaving 10 bases between. The CDR3 DNA sequence: TGCAGCGTGGGTACAGGGTCCTACGAGCAGTACTTC. This encodes CSVGTGSYEQYF.

The rearrangement links TRBV7-9 to TRBJ2-7, with 7 bases lining up with TRBD1. CDR3 length equals 15 residues. With 5 bases clipped from V and 0 bases from J, the junction kept 7 bases outside the gene matches. Germline values: CDR1 SEHNR, CDR2 FQNEAQ (reference sequence). DNA for the CDR3: TGTGCCAGCAGCAGTACTACAGGGGTCTCCTACGAGCAGTACTTC. Translating it yields CASSSTTGVSYEQYF.

The chain uses TRBV4-2 and TRBJ2-5; D unresolved. CDR1 LGHNA and CDR2 YNFKEQ come from the germline V gene. Trimming took 1 base from V and 1 from J, leaving 4 bases between them. This CDR3 region has 13 residues. CDR3 region: CASSQGSQETQYF. The DNA of the CDR3 is TGTGCCAGCAGCCAAGGTTCCCAAGAGACCCAGTACTTC.

This clone appeared a few times. V and J are TRBV7-6 and TRBJ2-2; D is undetermined. This CDR3 spans 13 amino acids. V was cut by 2 bases and J by 3 bases, with 4 bases left in between. Per germline, CDR1 SGHVS and CDR2 FNYEAQ. CDR3 sequence: CASSLTDTGELFF. The CDR3 DNA reads TGTGCCAGCAGCTTAACTGACACCGGGGAGCTGTTTTTT.

The chain carries TRBV5-4 and TRBJ1-1; unclear D gene. Germline assignment: CDR1 SGHNT and CDR2 YYREEE (reference sequence). V lost 0 bases, J lost 3 bases, and 6 bases lay in between. The CDR3 covers 13 residues. Written as DNA, the CDR3 is TGTGCCAGCAGCTTGGGGGCCGACACTGAAGCTTTCTTT. Protein sequence: CASSLGADTEAFF.

The J gene is TRBJ2-5, the V gene TRBV28; D is tentatively TRBD1 or TRBD2 (5 bases each). The CDR3 has 14 amino acids. The V end lost 7 bases, the J end lost 4 bases, and 16 bases lay between the germline ends. Germline CDR1 MDHEN, CDR2 SYDVKM. CDR3 sequence reads: CASKTEGGGETQYF. CDR3 sequence (DNA): TGTGCCAGCAAGACAGAGGGTGGGGGAGAGACCCAGTACTTC.

The genes are TRBV6-5 and TRBJ2-2, with D unresolved. The CDR3 has 13 amino acids. CDR1 is MNHEY and CDR2 is SVGAGI in the germline V gene. Trimming pared 4 bases from V and 4 bases from J, leaving 7 bases between. The CDR3 region is CASSSPGTGELFF. The CDR3 coding sequence is TGTGCCAGCAGTTCCCCTGGCACCGGGGAGCTGTTTTTT.

The chain uses TRBV4-1 and TRBJ2-5; 9 nucleotides line up with TRBD1. V was clipped by 3 bases and J by 5 bases; unmatched bases: 4. Germline CDR1 is MGHRA and CDR2 is YSYEKL. This CDR3 contains 14 residues. CDR3 sequence (DNA): TGCGCCAGCAGCCAGGTGACAGGGGGGGAGACCCAGTACTTC. Translation gives CASSQVTGGETQYF.

The chain joins TRBV2 to TRBJ2-1; 8 positions match TRBD1. Germline CDR1 SNHLY, CDR2 FYNNEI. The CDR3 runs 15 residues. V lost 4 bases to trimming and J lost 0 bases; unmatched junction nucleotides: 2. CDR3 residues: CASSVGQASYNEQFF. The DNA of the CDR3 is TGTGCCAGCAGTGTGGGACAGGCCTCCTACAATGAGCAGTTCTTC.

The chain couples TRBV6-5 to TRBJ2-1; a weak D match, TRBD1 (6 bases). Germline V gives CDR1 MNHEY, CDR2 SVGAGI. V lost 6 bases and J lost 2, with 14 bases in between. This CDR3 spans 15 amino acids. In DNA, the CDR3 is TGTGCCAGCAGCACCGGGACACCAGCCTACAATGAGCAGTTCTTC. This gives the protein CASSTGTPAYNEQFF.